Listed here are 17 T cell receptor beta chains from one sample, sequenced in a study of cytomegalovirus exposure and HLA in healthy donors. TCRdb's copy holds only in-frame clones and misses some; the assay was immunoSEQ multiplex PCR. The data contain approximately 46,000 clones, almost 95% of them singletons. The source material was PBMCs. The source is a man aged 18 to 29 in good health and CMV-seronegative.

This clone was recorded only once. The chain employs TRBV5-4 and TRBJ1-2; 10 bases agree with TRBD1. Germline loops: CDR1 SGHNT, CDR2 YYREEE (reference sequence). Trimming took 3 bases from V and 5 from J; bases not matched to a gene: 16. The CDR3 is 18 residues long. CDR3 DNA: TGTGCCAGCAGCTCAGCCACCTCGGGACAGGGGTTTTATTATGGCTACACCTTC. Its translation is CASSSATSGQGFYYGYTF. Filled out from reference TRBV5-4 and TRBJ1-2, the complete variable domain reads ETGVTQSPTHLIKTRGQQVTLRCSSQSGHNTVSWYQQALGQGPQFIFQYYREEENGRGNFPPRFSGLQFPNYSSELNVNALELDDSALYLCASSSATSGQGFYYGYTFGSGTRLTVV.

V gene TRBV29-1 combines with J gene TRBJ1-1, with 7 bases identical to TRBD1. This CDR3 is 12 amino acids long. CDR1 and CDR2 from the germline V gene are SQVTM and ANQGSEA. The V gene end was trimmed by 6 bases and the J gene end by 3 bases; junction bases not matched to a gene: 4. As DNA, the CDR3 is TGCAGCGTCAGGACAGGCGACACTGAAGCTTTCTTT. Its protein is CSVRTGDTEAFF.

The CDR3: CASSLGLLLESSYNEQFF. In DNA form, the CDR3 reads TGTGCCAGCAGTTTAGGCCTACTACTTGAAAGCTCCTACAATGAGCAGTTCTTC. The rearrangement uses TRBV27 and TRBJ2-1; D gene ambiguous. Germline CDR1 MNHEY, CDR2 SMNVEV (reference sequence). There are 18 residues in the CDR3. V lost 2 bases to trimming and J lost 0 bases, with 17 bases between them.

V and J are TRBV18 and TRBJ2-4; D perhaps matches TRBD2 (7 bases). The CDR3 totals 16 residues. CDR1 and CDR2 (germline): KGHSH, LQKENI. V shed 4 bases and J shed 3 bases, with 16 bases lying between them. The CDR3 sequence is CASSQPRGLGKNIQYF. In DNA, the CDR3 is TGTGCCAGCTCACAACCGCGGGGGCTTGGCAAAAACATTCAGTACTTC.

The CDR3 reads CASSVGGSVQETQYF. CDR3 coding DNA: TGTGCCAGCAGCGTAGGGGGTAGCGTCCAAGAGACCCAGTACTTC. The V and J genes are TRBV9 and TRBJ2-5; perhaps TRBD2 as D (5 bases). V lost 0 bases and J 1 base, leaving 10 bases between the germline ends. In germline, CDR1 is SGDLS, CDR2 YYNGEE. This CDR3 has 15 amino acids.

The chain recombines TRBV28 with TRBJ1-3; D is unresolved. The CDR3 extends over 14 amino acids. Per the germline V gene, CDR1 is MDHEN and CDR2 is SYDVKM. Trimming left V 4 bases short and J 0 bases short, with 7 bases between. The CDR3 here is CASSSPSSGNTIYF. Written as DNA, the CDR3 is TGTGCCAGCAGTTCGCCGAGCTCTGGAAACACCATATATTTT.

The CDR3 DNA is TGTGCCAGCAGTTTAGGGACAGGGCCCTACGAGCAGTACTTC. This gives the protein CASSLGTGPYEQYF. This chain connects TRBV27 to TRBJ2-7; 9 nucleotides match TRBD1. The CDR3 length is 14 residues. Per the germline V gene, CDR1 is MNHEY and CDR2 is SMNVEV (reference sequence). Germline trimming cut 2 bases from V and 2 bases from J; bases unmatched to any gene: 1.

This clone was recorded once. CDR3 DNA: TGTGCCAGCAGCTTAGAAGGGACAGGGGGCTATGGCTACACCTTC. The encoded protein is CASSLEGTGGYGYTF. J is TRBJ1-2 and V is TRBV11-3, with 11 bases lining up with TRBD1. The ends lost 0 bases at V and 4 bases at J; junction bases unmatched: 1. The germline CDR1 and CDR2 sequences are SGHNT and YENEEA. This CDR3 is 15 amino acids long.

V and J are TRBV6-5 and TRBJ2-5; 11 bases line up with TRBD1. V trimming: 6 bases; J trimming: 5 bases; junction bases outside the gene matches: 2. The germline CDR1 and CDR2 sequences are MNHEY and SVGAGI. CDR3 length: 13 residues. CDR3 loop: CASRDRGLETQYF. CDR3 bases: TGTGCCAGCAGGGACAGGGGGCTGGAGACCCAGTACTTC.

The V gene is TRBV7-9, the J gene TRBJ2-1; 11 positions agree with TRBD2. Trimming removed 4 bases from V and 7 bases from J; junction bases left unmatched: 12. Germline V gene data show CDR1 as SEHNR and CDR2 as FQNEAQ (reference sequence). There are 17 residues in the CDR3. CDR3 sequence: CASSSPGLAEMGNEQFF. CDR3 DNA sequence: TGTGCCAGCAGCTCACCGGGACTAGCGGAGATGGGGAATGAGCAGTTCTTC.

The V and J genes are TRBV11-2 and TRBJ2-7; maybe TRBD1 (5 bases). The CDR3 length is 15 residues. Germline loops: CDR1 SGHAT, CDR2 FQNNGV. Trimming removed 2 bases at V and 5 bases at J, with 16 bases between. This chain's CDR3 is CASSLMGRVRDEQYF. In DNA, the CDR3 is TGTGCCAGCAGCTTAATGGGCAGGGTTAGAGACGAGCAGTACTTC.

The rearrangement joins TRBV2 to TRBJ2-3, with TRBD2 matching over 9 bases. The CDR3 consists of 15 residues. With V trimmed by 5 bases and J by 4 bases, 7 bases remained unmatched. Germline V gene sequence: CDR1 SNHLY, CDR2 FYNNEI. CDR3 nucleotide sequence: TGTGCCAGCAGTCGTGGTAGCGGGAGTGCAGATACGCAGTATTTT. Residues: CASSRGSGSADTQYF.

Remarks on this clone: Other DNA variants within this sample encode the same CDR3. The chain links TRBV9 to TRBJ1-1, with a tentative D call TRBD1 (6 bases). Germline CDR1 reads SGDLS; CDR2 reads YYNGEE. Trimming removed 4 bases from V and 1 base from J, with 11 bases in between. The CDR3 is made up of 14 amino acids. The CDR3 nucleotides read TGTGCCAGCAGCCCCAGGGGTGAGAACACTGAAGCTTTCTTT. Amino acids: CASSPRGENTEAFF. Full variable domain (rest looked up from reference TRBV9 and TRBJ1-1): DSGVTQTPKHLITATGQRVTLRCSPRSGDLSVYWYQQSLDQGLQFLIQYYNGEERAKGNILERFSAQQFPDLHSELNLSSLELGDSALYFCASSPRGENTEAFFGQGTRLTVV.

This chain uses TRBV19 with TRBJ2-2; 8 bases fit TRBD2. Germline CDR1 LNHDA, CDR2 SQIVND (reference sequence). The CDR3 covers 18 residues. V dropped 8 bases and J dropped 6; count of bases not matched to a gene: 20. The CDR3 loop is CASSRVSGTRGDAGELFF. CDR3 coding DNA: TGTGCCAGTTCCCGGGTCAGCGGGACTAGGGGGGATGCCGGGGAGCTGTTTTTT.

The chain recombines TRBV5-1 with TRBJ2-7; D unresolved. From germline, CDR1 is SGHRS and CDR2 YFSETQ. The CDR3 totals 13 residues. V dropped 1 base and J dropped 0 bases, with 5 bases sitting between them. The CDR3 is CASSLRSSYEQYF. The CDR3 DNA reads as TGCGCCAGCAGCTTGAGGAGCTCCTACGAGCAGTACTTC.

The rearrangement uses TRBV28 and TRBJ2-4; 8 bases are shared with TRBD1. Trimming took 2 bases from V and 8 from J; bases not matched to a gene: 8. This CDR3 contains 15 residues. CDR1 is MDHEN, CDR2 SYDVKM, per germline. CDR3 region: CASSLPAHRGDIQYF. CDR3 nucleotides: TGTGCCAGCAGTTTACCCGCCCACAGGGGGGACATTCAGTACTTC. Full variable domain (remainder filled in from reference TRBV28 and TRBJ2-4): DVKVTQSSRYLVKRTGEKVFLECVQDMDHENMFWYRQDPGLGLRLIYFSYDVKMKEKGDIPEGYSVSREKKERFSLILESASTNQTSMYLCASSLPAHRGDIQYFGAGTRLSVL.

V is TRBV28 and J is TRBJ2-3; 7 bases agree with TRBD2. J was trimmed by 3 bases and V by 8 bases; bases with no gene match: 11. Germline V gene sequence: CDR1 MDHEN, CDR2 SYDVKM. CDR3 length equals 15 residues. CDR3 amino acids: CASLYRLADTDTQYF. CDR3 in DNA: TGTGCCAGCCTCTACCGGCTAGCGGATACAGATACGCAGTATTTT.